These 21 T cell receptor beta chains were sequenced from one sample in a study of T cell responses to AZD1222 COVID-19 vaccine. The repertoire was sequenced with immunoSEQ multiplex PCR; TCRdb's copy has only in-frame clones and lacks some. Of 100,000 or so clones in the sample, 85% to 90% were seen once. Sequences were derived from peripheral blood, sampled on day 0 of AZD1222 vaccination. The origin of the receptors is an adult in good health.

This chain uses TRBV5-5 with TRBJ1-2, with TRBD1 identical over 7 bases. The V gene's germline CDR1 is SGHKS and CDR2 YYEKEE (reference sequence). The trim removed 3 bases at V and 4 bases at J, leaving 21 bases unmatched. This CDR3 has 19 amino acids. The CDR3 nucleotides read TGTGCCAGCAGCTCTTACGGGGGCCGTACAGGGGCGTCGGGCTATGGCTACACCTTC. Protein: CASSSYGGRTGASGYGYTF.

The V gene is TRBV19, the J gene TRBJ2-7, with 8 bases lining up with TRBD2. With 10 bases clipped from V and 2 bases from J, the junction kept 13 bases outside the gene matches. Germline CDR1 is LNHDA and CDR2 is SQIVND (reference sequence). This CDR3 comprises 15 residues. DNA of the CDR3: TGTGCCACCTCAACTTCGGGGGGGAACCCCTACGAGCAGTACTTC. Encoded protein: CATSTSGGNPYEQYF.

The rearrangement joins TRBV7-2 to TRBJ1-5, with a possible D match to TRBD1 (5 bases). In germline, CDR1 is SGHTA, CDR2 FQGNSA. The ends were cut back, 1 base at V and 7 bases at J, with 17 bases in the middle. The CDR3 has 16 amino acids. In DNA, the CDR3 is TGTGCCAGCAGCTTAGACAGACCAGGGTATCTGCAGCCCCAGCATTTT. It specifies CASSLDRPGYLQPQHF.

A single count supports this clone. The genes are TRBV6-5 and TRBJ2-7; 12 bases line up with TRBD2. The CDR3 covers 16 residues. The germline CDR1 and CDR2 sequences are MNHEY and SVGAGI. V gave up 4 bases and J gave up 4 bases; unmatched junction bases: 8. CDR3 loop: CASSFALAGGLYEQYF. The DNA of the CDR3 is TGTGCCAGCAGTTTTGCCCTAGCGGGGGGGCTGTACGAGCAGTACTTC.

The V call is TRBV18, the J call TRBJ1-5; 7 positions match TRBD1. V gave up 3 bases and J gave up 2 bases; unmatched junction bases: 7. Germline CDR1 is KGHSH and CDR2 is LQKENI. CDR3 size: 16 residues. CDR3 sequence (DNA): TGTGCCAGCTCACCGACCCAGGGGGGGGGCAATCAGCCCCAGCATTTT. This gives the protein CASSPTQGGGNQPQHF.

The chain combines TRBV28 with TRBJ1-5, with D hard to call. The CDR3 extends over 13 amino acids. V gave up 6 bases and J gave up 9 bases, with 15 bases separating them. Per the germline V gene, CDR1 is MDHEN and CDR2 is SYDVKM. CDR3 DNA sequence: TGTGCCAGCAGGTCTACAGAGCTGGGGCCCCAGCATTTT. Translated: CASRSTELGPQHF.

The gene calls are TRBV6-5 and TRBJ2-7, with D tentatively TRBD1 (5 bases). The V end lost 4 bases, the J end lost 0 bases, and 16 bases lay between the germline ends. The germline CDR1 and CDR2 sequences are MNHEY and SVGAGI. The CDR3 loop spans 16 amino acids. The CDR3, as DNA: TGTGCCAGCAGTTCGGAAAGACAGACCAGCTCCTACGAGCAGTACTTC. This translates into CASSSERQTSSYEQYF.

The V call is TRBV19, the J call TRBJ1-2, with D perhaps matching TRBD1 (6 bases). The CDR3 covers 14 residues. Trimming took off 8 bases at V and 3 bases at J, with 16 bases between the two ends. Per germline, CDR1 LNHDA and CDR2 SQIVND (reference sequence). Here the CDR3 reads CASSVSGADYGYTF. The DNA for the CDR3 is TGTGCCAGTTCGGTTTCAGGGGCTGACTATGGCTACACCTTC.

The genes are TRBV3-1 (or the pseudogene TRBV3-2) and TRBJ2-3; tentatively, D is TRBD1 or TRBD2 (5 bases each). Germline values: CDR1 LGHDT, CDR2 YNNKEL (reference sequence). This CDR3 is built from 16 residues. V lost 4 bases, J lost 2 bases, and 16 bases lay in between. CDR3 bases: TGTGCCAGCAGCCGCATGGGGGTGGGACCCACAGATACGCAGTATTTT. Translating it yields CASSRMGVGPTDTQYF.

This clone was recorded a few times. The chain carries TRBV24-1 and TRBJ1-2, with D uncertain. Trimming removed 3 bases from V and 6 bases from J, with 10 bases in between. Per germline, CDR1 KGHDR and CDR2 SFDVKD. The CDR3 spans 13 residues. CDR3 amino acids: CATSDGQDDGYTF. The CDR3 DNA follows: TGTGCCACCAGTGATGGCCAGGACGATGGCTACACCTTC.

The chain joins TRBV28 to TRBJ2-7; 8 positions match TRBD2. The V gene end was trimmed by 6 bases and the J gene end by 2 bases; junction bases not matched to a gene: 12. Germline loops: CDR1 MDHEN, CDR2 SYDVKM. There are 16 residues in the CDR3. In nucleotides, the CDR3 is TGTGCCAGCAGAACGGGGCTGGCGGGGGGAACCTACGAGCAGTACTTC. Protein product: CASRTGLAGGTYEQYF.

This chain joins TRBV5-1 and TRBJ1-4; the D is unclear. This CDR3 spans 14 amino acids. Trimming pared 0 bases from V and 3 bases from J, leaving 6 bases between. The germline gives CDR1 SGHRS, CDR2 YFSETQ. This chain's CDR3 is CASSLGASNEKLFF. The CDR3 bases are TGCGCCAGCAGCTTGGGAGCGTCTAATGAAAAACTGTTTTTT. The complete variable domain, with remaining parts taken from reference TRBV5-1 and TRBJ1-4, reads KAGVTQTPRYLIKTRGQQVTLSCSPISGHRSVSWYQQTPGQGLQFLFEYFSETQRNKGNFPGRFSGRQFSNSRSEMNVSTLELGDSALYLCASSLGASNEKLFFGSGTQLSVL.

The chain joins TRBV19 to TRBJ1-2; 7 bases align to TRBD1. The CDR3 is made up of 13 amino acids. V was clipped by 6 bases and J by 4 bases; unmatched bases: 5. The germline V gene encodes CDR1 LNHDA and CDR2 SQIVND (reference sequence). The CDR3 here is CASRSGQIYGYTF. CDR3 nucleotides: TGTGCCAGTAGATCGGGACAGATCTATGGCTACACCTTC.

This clone has a handful of counts. This sequence joins TRBV27 and TRBJ1-4, with TRBD1 as a possible D gene (5 bases). The CDR3 runs 15 residues. The germline CDR1 and CDR2 sequences are MNHEY and SMNVEV (reference sequence). V lost 6 bases to trimming and J lost 5 bases, with 16 bases between them. In DNA, the CDR3 is TGTGCCAGCAGAAGAGGGGCCTCGCCGAATGAAAAACTGTTTTTT. Protein sequence: CASRRGASPNEKLFF.

The chain links TRBV4-1 to TRBJ1-1; 8 bases fit TRBD1. The CDR3 runs to 15 residues. V shed 0 bases, J shed 6 bases, and the junction held 6 bases outside the gene matches. In germline, CDR1 is MGHRA, CDR2 YSYEKL. The CDR3 sequence: CASSQDGQGSAEAFF. Here the CDR3 DNA reads TGCGCCAGCAGCCAAGATGGACAGGGAAGCGCTGAAGCTTTCTTT.

This clone was counted between two and nine times. The chain employs TRBV5-5 and TRBJ1-2, with D possibly matching TRBD1 (5 bases). The germline gives CDR1 SGHKS, CDR2 YYEKEE (reference sequence). The ends were cut back, 4 bases at V and 1 base at J, with 11 bases in the middle. This CDR3 is built from 14 residues. In DNA, the CDR3 is TGTGCCAGCAGCCTCCTACAGGTTAACTATGGCTACACCTTC. Amino acid sequence: CASSLLQVNYGYTF.

This clone is a singleton in its sample. The J gene is TRBJ1-6, the V gene TRBV6-5; D remains ambiguous. This CDR3 is 13 amino acids long. The V gene's germline CDR1 is MNHEY and CDR2 SVGAGI. Trimming shortened V by 7 bases and J by 6 bases, and 10 bases separated the two germline ends. CDR3 residues: CASTLSGNSPLHF. The CDR3 DNA is TGTGCCAGCACTCTGTCCGGTAATTCACCCCTCCACTTT.

The rearrangement joins TRBV19 to TRBJ2-5; 9 bases map to TRBD2. The CDR3 runs to 15 residues. V lost 1 base, J lost 2 bases, and 2 bases stayed unmatched. Germline V gives CDR1 LNHDA, CDR2 SQIVND (reference sequence). In nucleotides, the CDR3 is TGTGCCAGTAGTATAGCCAGCGGGAGGCAAGAGACCCAGTACTTC. This translates into CASSIASGRQETQYF. Full variable domain (rest looked up from reference TRBV19 and TRBJ2-5): DGGITQSPKYLFRKEGQNVTLSCEQNLNHDAMYWYRQDPGQGLRLIYYSQIVNDFQKGDIAEGYSVSREKKESFPLTVTSAQKNPTAFYLCASSIASGRQETQYFGPGTRLLVL.

The chain employs TRBV5-5 and TRBJ2-7; 11 nucleotides align to TRBD2. The CDR3 loop spans 16 amino acids. Germline CDR1 and CDR2: SGHKS and YYEKEE (reference sequence). J lost 3 bases, V lost 3 bases, and 8 bases had no gene match. The CDR3 region has the DNA TGTGCCAGCAGCTGGACCCCACTAGCGGGGGACTACGAGCAGTACTTC. This translates into CASSWTPLAGDYEQYF. Based on the CDR3 plus reference TRBV5-5 and TRBJ2-7, the full variable domain is DAGVTQSPTHLIKTRGQQVTLRCSPISGHKSVSWYQQVLGQGPQFIFQYYEKEERGRGNFPDRFSARQFPNYSSELNVNALLLGDSALYLCASSWTPLAGDYEQYFGPGTRLTVT.

The chain uses TRBV6-2 or TRBV6-3 and TRBJ2-1, with TRBD1 identical over 9 bases. CDR1 is MNHEY, CDR2 SVGEGT, per germline. This CDR3 is built from 15 residues. V gave up 5 bases and J gave up 15 bases; unmatched junction bases: 17. Here the CDR3 DNA reads TGTGCCAGCAGTGCAACCGGGACAGGGTACATCCCTGGGTTCTTC. This sequence encodes CASSATGTGYIPGFF.

The V gene is TRBV4-1, the J gene TRBJ1-5, with TRBD1 as a possible D gene (6 bases). The V end was cut by 0 bases, the J end by 2 bases, with 8 bases between. The CDR3 is made up of 15 amino acids. CDR1 MGHRA and CDR2 YSYEKL come from the germline V gene. CDR3: CASSQDPGGNQPQHF. The CDR3, as DNA: TGCGCCAGCAGCCAAGATCCAGGGGGCAATCAGCCCCAGCATTTT.